These T cell receptor beta chains were read from a single sample in a study of cytomegalovirus exposure and HLA in healthy donors. This table comes from immunoSEQ multiplex PCR, and its TCRdb copy is limited to in-frame clones, with some not included. The data contain under 150,000 clones, about 81% of them singletons. Sequenced input: PBMCs. These receptor sequences come from a woman aged 45-65 years in good health and CMV-seropositive. CDR3s include the opening cysteine and the closing phenylalanine or tryptophan. A D gene is named only where the DNA matches it firmly. Clone size is stated in some rows and not others, as once, few, many or a class when expanded.

TRBD1,-,TRBV5-1,TRBJ2-7,CASRAGTGTSYEQYF
-,-,TRBV6-5,TRBJ1-1,CASQLLQGTEAFF
TRBD2,-,TRBV7-2,TRBJ2-7,CASSLAQAGPPYEQYF
TRBD1,once,TRBV30,TRBJ1-5,CAFGQVNSNQPQHF
-,-,TRBV27,TRBJ2-7,CASSLMGGRYEQYF
-,-,TRBV28,TRBJ1-5,CASSATSWGGSPSLHF
-,-,TRBV18,TRBJ2-1,CASSPVPTVNSYNEQFF
TRBD1,-,TRBV19,TRBJ1-1,CASSSGTGGTEAFF
-,-,TRBV21-1,TRBJ2-1,CASSPRRLAGGGGGGNEQFF
-,-,TRBV4-1,TRBJ2-7,CASSQDMADEQYF
-,-,TRBV5-4,TRBJ1-5,CASSLGQGSNQPQHF
-,-,TRBV5-1,TRBJ2-7,CASSLAGGLSYEQYF
-,-,TRBV9,TRBJ1-2,CASSSRTQTQRGGYTF
TRBD1,once,TRBV7-2,TRBJ2-5,CASSYFDRVETQYF
-,-,TRBV18,TRBJ1-2,CASSPTAHGYTF
-,-,TRBV30,TRBJ2-1,CAWRQGWDNEQFF
-,-,TRBV7-9,TRBJ1-5,CASSLGGRGAYQPQHF
-,-,TRBV7-2,TRBJ2-7,CASSFGHVSYEQYF
TRBD2,-,TRBV2,TRBJ2-3,CASSDASGGTDTQYF
TRBD1,-,TRBV5-1,TRBJ2-5,CASSLTTGEAQYF
-,-,TRBV2,TRBJ2-7,CASISGLSYEQYF
-,-,TRBV5-5,TRBJ1-5,CASSVGGDQPQHF
TRBD2,few,TRBV5-1,TRBJ2-1,CASSLWEGPYNEQFF
-,few,TRBV2,TRBJ2-7,CASRVEGVSYEQYF
TRBD1,-,TRBV5-5,TRBJ2-1,CASSYRQGSYNEQFF
TRBD1,-,TRBV5-6,TRBJ2-7,CASSLVGQGFDEQYF
TRBD1,few,TRBV2,TRBJ1-1,CASTPDRVGNTEAFF
TRBD2,-,TRBV13,TRBJ2-1,CASSLGQGPSGRPVANEQFF
-,-,TRBV9,TRBJ1-1,CASSAKIGEYTEAFF
-,-,TRBV6-8,TRBJ2-2,CASRSVTLYTGELFF
TRBD1,-,TRBV10-3,TRBJ1-1,CAISALLGTGEAFF
TRBD2,-,TRBV11-2,TRBJ2-7,CASGDYTYEQYF
-,-,TRBV11-2,TRBJ2-5,CASSLEEVETQYF
TRBD1,-,TRBV7-9,TRBJ1-5,CASSHGQGGNQPQHF
-,-,TRBV30,TRBJ1-4,CAWNRERKLFF
-,few,TRBV7-2,TRBJ1-2,CASSPRQSRYGYTF
-,-,TRBV27,TRBJ1-3,CASSLSGGSGNTIYF
TRBD1,-,TRBV6-5,TRBJ1-2,CASSVQGDYGYTF
-,-,TRBV4-2,TRBJ2-1,CASSQDQGGKQFF
-,-,TRBV4-1,TRBJ2-5,CASSQDSRGQETQYF
TRBD2,-,TRBV18,TRBJ2-1,CASLRGLAGGEQFF
-,-,TRBV30,TRBJ2-5,CAWSSHYGALGETQYF
TRBD2,-,TRBV6-5,TRBJ2-7,CASSSRTSLDEQYF
-,-,TRBV28,TRBJ2-7,CASSLPQGMREQYF
TRBD2,-,TRBV5-1,TRBJ2-1,CASSRLGAGGLNEQFF
-,-,TRBV7-2,TRBJ1-1,CASSFSYVNTEAFF
TRBD1,-,TRBV5-8,TRBJ1-1,CASSLSMGTGGTEAFF
-,-,TRBV7-9,TRBJ2-7,CSSSLETSPIFYEQYF
-,-,TRBV27,TRBJ2-7,CASSSLLSSYEQYF
TRBD1,-,TRBV2,TRBJ2-6,CASSRPGTGSRANVLTF
TRBD1,-,TRBV5-1,TRBJ1-2,CASSPRQGQTDVYTF
TRBD2,-,TRBV10-3,TRBJ2-1,CAIGRLAGGFNEQFF
TRBD2,once,TRBV7-9,TRBJ2-1,CSSSLESGTSGYNEQFF
-,-,TRBV6-6,TRBJ2-5,CASSKPPSAETQYF
-,-,TRBV4-1,TRBJ1-1,CASSQDTVELLWGQTNTEAFF
TRBD1,once,TRBV29-1,TRBJ2-2,CSVEIRGRGNTGELFF
TRBD1,-,TRBV7-9,TRBJ2-2,CSSSDPGQGSAGELFF